The rows below give T cell receptor beta chains drawn from one sample of a study of human T cells and chemical hapten exposure. MiXCR was run by TCRdb on the RACE reads, yielding one entry per CDR3 protein. The sample lists tens of thousands of distinct CDR3 sequences; 5% to 8.5% were seen once. Specimen: whole blood, collected in connection with sensitization to the hapten diphenylcyclopropenone (DPC). Receptors were obtained from a woman aged 25 to 39 with alopecia areata. Some clones in this sample may be carry-over from other donors' samples. The CDR3 runs from the conserved cysteine through the conserved F or W. A D gene is named only where the DNA matches it firmly. For some rows the clone size is stated as once, few or many, or as a class when expanded; others skip it.

j_call,clone_size,v_call,d_call,cdr3_length,cdr3_aa,cdr3_nt
TRBJ1-1,many,TRBV29-1,TRBD1,12,CSVDTGDTEAFF,TGCAGCGTTGATACAGGGGACACTGAAGCTTTCTTT
TRBJ1-6,many,TRBV18,.,15,CASSPRGGTNSPLHF,TGTGCCAGCTCACCCCGGGGGGGCACTAATTCACCCCTCCACTTT
TRBJ1-5,.,TRBV6-1,.,20,CASSETGHPHGGFRNQPQHF,TGTGCCAGCAGTGAAACGGGACACCCTCACGGGGGCTTCCGGAATCAGCCCCAGCATTTT
TRBJ1-2,many,TRBV27,.,13,CASSLRGAPGYTF,TGTGCCAGCAGTTTAAGGGGCGCCCCTGGCTACACCTTC
TRBJ2-7,few,TRBV7-2,.,18,CASSDWTRPQGNSYEQYF,TGTGCCAGCAGCGATTGGACGAGGCCGCAGGGGAACTCCTACGAGCAGTACTTC
TRBJ2-1,few,TRBV6-6,TRBD1,17,CASSFFSGTGQYNEQFF,TGTGCCAGCAGTTTTTTCTCCGGGACAGGGCAGTACAATGAGCAGTTCTTC
TRBJ1-5,.,TRBV4-2,.,15,CASSQQLVGNQPQHF,TGTGCCAGCAGCCAACAGTTGGTTGGCAATCAGCCCCAGCATTTT
TRBJ2-5,few,TRBV12-3/TRBV12-4,.,17,CASSLAPGGPRSETQYF,TGTGCCAGCAGTTTAGCCCCAGGCGGTCCCCGGTCGGAGACCCAGTACTTC
TRBJ1-1,few,TRBV6-5,TRBD1,11,CASAKQGAAFF,TGTGCCAGCGCCAAACAGGGGGCGGCTTTCTTT
TRBJ2-7,.,TRBV6-6,TRBD1,16,CASSYSARQGSYEQYF,TGTGCCAGCAGTTACTCGGCCAGACAGGGGAGCTACGAGCAGTACTTC
TRBJ1-5,.,TRBV7-8,.,12,CASSLINQPQHF,TGTGCCAGCAGCTTAATAAATCAGCCCCAGCATTTT